These 8 T cell receptor beta chains were all obtained from the same sample, sequenced in a study of T-cell memory formation after mild COVID-19. In TCRdb, the 5' RACE reads were re-called with MiXCR into one record per CDR3 protein. The data show about 260,000 distinct CDR3 sequences, around 16% seen once. Sequencing input: PBMCs or a T cell subset sorted from them (not recorded which). These receptors were obtained from a young man who had mild COVID-19 (a few samples of this study predate the infection). Cell type and time point are not known.

This chain uses TRBV12-3 or TRBV12-4 with TRBJ2-1; either TRBD1 or TRBD2 may fit D (7 bases each). V lost 6 bases to trimming and J lost 10 bases, with 16 bases between them. This CDR3 is built from 13 residues. This CDR3 reads CASSWGGGGEQFF. The CDR3 nucleotides are TGTGCCAGCAGCTGGGGAGGGGGCGGAGAGCAGTTCTTC.

The chain recombines TRBV27 with TRBJ1-1, with 10 bases lining up with TRBD1. The CDR3 consists of 15 residues. With V trimmed by 3 bases and J by 6 bases, 7 bases remained unmatched. Looked up from germline, CDR1 is MNHEY and CDR2 is SMNVEV (reference sequence). CDR3 bases: TGTGCCAGCAGTTTGACGACAGGGGGCGGGGCTGAAGCTTTCTTT. Its protein product is CASSLTTGGGAEAFF.

The chain is built from TRBV20-1 and TRBJ2-2; TRBD1 is a possible D gene (5 bases). This CDR3 comprises 13 residues. Germline lookup yields CDR1 DFQATT and CDR2 SNEGSKA (reference sequence). V lost 3 bases to trimming and J lost 5 bases, with 10 bases between them. Written as DNA, the CDR3 is TGCAGTGCTAGGACGAGACAGACCGGGGAGCTGTTTTTT. Its protein is CSARTRQTGELFF.

This clonotype was observed a few times. The chain links TRBV30 to TRBJ2-7; 10 bases map to TRBD1. This CDR3 region has 12 residues. J gave up 7 bases and V 8 bases, and 8 bases lay outside the gene matches. CDR1 GTSNPN and CDR2 SVGIG come from the germline V gene (reference sequence). The CDR3 is CAQRQGAGEQYF. The CDR3, as DNA: TGTGCCCAGAGACAGGGGGCTGGAGAGCAGTACTTC.

This clonotype has more than one count but fewer than ten. The genes are TRBV12-3 or TRBV12-4 and TRBJ2-7; 9 bases are a match to TRBD1. The trim removed 5 bases at V and 8 bases at J, leaving 10 bases unmatched. This CDR3 is 14 amino acids long. The CDR3 coding sequence is TGTGCCAGCAGTCCCCGGGACAGGGCTAAGAAGCAGTACTTC. The encoded protein is CASSPRDRAKKQYF.

V usage is TRBV5-1 and J usage is TRBJ1-1; D remains ambiguous. Trimming removed 4 bases from V and 0 bases from J, with 10 bases in between. This CDR3 has 14 amino acids. Germline V gene sequence: CDR1 SGHRS, CDR2 YFSETQ. This chain's CDR3 is CASSPQSVNTEAFF. The CDR3 bases are TGCGCCAGCAGCCCACAGAGCGTGAACACTGAAGCTTTCTTT.

This clonotype appeared a few times. V gene TRBV10-3 combines with J gene TRBJ2-1; 7 bases align to TRBD1. With V trimmed by 5 bases and J by 2 bases, 6 bases remained unmatched. The CDR3 is 15 amino acids. Germline CDR1 ENHRY, CDR2 SYGVKD. CDR3 sequence: CAISLRDRPYNEQFF. The CDR3 DNA reads as TGTGCCATCAGTCTCCGGGACAGACCCTACAATGAGCAGTTCTTC.

The chain uses TRBV9 and TRBJ2-1; TRBD1 is a possible D gene (6 bases). CDR3 size: 15 residues. V lost 2 bases and J 7 bases, leaving 16 bases between the germline ends. From germline, CDR1 is SGDLS and CDR2 YYNGEE. CDR3 nucleotide sequence: TGTGCCAGCAGCGTCGGACTTGGGGGCTCAAATGAGCAGTTCTTC. Amino acids: CASSVGLGGSNEQFF.